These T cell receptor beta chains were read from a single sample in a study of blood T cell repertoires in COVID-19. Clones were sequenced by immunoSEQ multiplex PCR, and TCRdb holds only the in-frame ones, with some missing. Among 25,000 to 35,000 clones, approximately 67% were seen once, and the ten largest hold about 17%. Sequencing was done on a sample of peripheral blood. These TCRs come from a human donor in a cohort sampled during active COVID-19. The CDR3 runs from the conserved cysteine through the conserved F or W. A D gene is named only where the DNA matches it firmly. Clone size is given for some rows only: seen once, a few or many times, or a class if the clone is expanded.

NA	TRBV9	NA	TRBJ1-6	CASSVGPDADSPLHF	TGTGCCAGCAGCGTAGGGCCAGATGCCGATTCACCCCTCCACTTT
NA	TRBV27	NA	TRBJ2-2	CASNRLGRPPGELFF	TGTGCCAGCAATCGCTTGGGGAGACCCCCCGGGGAGCTGTTTTTT
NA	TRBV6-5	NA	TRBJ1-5	CASSPGVNQPQHF	TGTGCCAGCAGTCCAGGGGTTAATCAGCCCCAGCATTTT
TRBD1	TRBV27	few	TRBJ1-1	CASRLQGRGNTEAFF	TGTGCCAGCAGGCTACAGGGGCGTGGGAACACTGAAGCTTTCTTT
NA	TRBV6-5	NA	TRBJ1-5	CASRLTYLGNQPQHF	TGTGCCAGCAGACTAACTTATCTAGGCAATCAGCCCCAGCATTTT
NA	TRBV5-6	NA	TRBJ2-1	CASSLDQGGYNEQFF	TGTGCCAGCAGCTTGGACCAGGGTGGGTACAATGAGCAGTTCTTC
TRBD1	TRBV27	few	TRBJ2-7	CASSLVQGTPYEQYF	TGTGCCAGCAGTTTAGTACAGGGGACACCCTACGAGCAGTACTTC
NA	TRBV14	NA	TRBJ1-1	CASSPGGAEAFF	TGTGCCAGCAGCCCGGGAGGGGCTGAAGCTTTCTTT
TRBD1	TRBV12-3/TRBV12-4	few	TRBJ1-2	CASSRDRGNGYTF	TGTGCCAGCAGCAGGGACAGGGGGAATGGCTACACCTTC
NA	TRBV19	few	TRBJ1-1	CASSFIRVNTEAFF	TGTGCCAGTAGTTTTATCAGGGTGAACACTGAAGCTTTCTTT